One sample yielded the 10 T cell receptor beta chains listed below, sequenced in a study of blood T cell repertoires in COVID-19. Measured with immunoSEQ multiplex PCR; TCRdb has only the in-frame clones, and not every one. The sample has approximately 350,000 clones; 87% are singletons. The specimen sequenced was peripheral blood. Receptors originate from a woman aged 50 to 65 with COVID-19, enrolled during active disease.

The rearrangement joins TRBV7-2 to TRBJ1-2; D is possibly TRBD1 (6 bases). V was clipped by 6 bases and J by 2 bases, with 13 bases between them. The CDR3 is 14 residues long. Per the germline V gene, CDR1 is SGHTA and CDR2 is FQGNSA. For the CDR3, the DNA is TGTGCCAGCAGACCTACAGGGCCCAACTATGGCTACACCTTC. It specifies CASRPTGPNYGYTF.

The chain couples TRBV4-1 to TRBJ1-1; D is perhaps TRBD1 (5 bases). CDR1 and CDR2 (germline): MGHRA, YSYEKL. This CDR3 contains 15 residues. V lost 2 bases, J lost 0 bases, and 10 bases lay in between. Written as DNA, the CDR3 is TGCGCCAGCAGCCAATCAAGGGGATTGAACACTGAAGCTTTCTTT. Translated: CASSQSRGLNTEAFF.

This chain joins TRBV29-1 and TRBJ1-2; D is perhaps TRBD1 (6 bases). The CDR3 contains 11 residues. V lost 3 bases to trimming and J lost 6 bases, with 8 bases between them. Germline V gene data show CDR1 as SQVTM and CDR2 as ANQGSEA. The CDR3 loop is CSVDRGDGYTF. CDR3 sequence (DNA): TGCAGCGTTGACAGGGGTGATGGCTACACCTTC.

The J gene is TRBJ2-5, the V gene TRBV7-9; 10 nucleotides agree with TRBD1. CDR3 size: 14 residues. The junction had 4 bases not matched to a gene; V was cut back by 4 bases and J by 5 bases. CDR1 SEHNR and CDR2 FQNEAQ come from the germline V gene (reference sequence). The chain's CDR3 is CASSSTGGEETQYF. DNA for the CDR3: TGTGCCAGCAGCTCGACAGGGGGCGAGGAGACCCAGTACTTC.

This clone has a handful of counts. CDR3 loop: CASSSRTGVTGELFF. In DNA form, the CDR3 reads TGTGCCAGCAGCTCAAGGACAGGGGTCACCGGGGAGCTGTTTTTT. V gene TRBV11-2 combines with J gene TRBJ2-2; TRBD1 matches 9 bases. The length of the CDR3 is 15 residues. V lost 4 bases, J lost 4 bases, and 4 bases stayed unmatched. The germline V gene encodes CDR1 SGHAT and CDR2 FQNNGV.

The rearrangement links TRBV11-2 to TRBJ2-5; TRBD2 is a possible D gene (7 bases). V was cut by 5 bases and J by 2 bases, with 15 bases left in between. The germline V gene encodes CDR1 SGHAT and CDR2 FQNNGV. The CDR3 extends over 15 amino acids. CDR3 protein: CASSGGAKSQETQYF. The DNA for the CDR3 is TGTGCCAGCAGCGGGGGGGCGAAGTCGCAAGAGACCCAGTACTTC.

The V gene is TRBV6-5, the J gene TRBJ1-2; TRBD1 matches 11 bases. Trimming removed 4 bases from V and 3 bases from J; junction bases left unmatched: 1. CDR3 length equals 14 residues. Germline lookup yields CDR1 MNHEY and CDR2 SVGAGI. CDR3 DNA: TGTGCCAGCAGTTGGGGACAGGGGGACTATGGCTACACCTTC. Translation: CASSWGQGDYGYTF.

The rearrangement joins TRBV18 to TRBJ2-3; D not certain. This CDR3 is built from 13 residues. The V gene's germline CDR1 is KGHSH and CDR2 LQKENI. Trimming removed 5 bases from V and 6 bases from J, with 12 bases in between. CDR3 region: CASSSEILDTQYF. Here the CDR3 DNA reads TGTGCCAGCTCAAGCGAGATACTGGATACGCAGTATTTT.

The CDR3 reads CASNLAGAYNEQFF. The CDR3 DNA reads as TGTGCCAGTAACCTAGCGGGAGCCTACAATGAGCAGTTCTTC. The chain has TRBV19 and TRBJ2-1; 10 bases match TRBD2. The junction had 2 bases not matched to a gene; V was cut back by 7 bases and J by 2 bases. The germline V gene has CDR1 LNHDA and CDR2 SQIVND (reference sequence). CDR3 length: 14 residues.

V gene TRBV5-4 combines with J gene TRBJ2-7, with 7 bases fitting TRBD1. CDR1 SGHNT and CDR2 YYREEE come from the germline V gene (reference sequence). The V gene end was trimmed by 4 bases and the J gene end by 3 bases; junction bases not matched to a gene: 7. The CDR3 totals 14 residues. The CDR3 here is CASSPGQTIYEQYF. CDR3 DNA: TGTGCCAGCAGCCCGGGACAGACCATCTACGAGCAGTACTTC.